The clone carrying this T cell receptor beta chain has just one count. The treatment was: roughly 20 received Ad26.COV2.S at low or high dose, single or two shots; about five received placebo; per-sample allocation not given. Each sample was drawn 63 days after the first injection (of vaccine or placebo). This sample stems from a study of Ad26.COV2.S vaccination and SARS-CoV-2 variants. In the study overall: The vaccine Ad26.COV2.S was put into the muscle once, or twice with 56 days between.

Some clones are missing from TCRdb's copy, which holds only in-frame ones; the method was immunoSEQ multiplex PCR. This table holds about 400,000 clones, around 82% found once. This CDR3 is built from 12 residues. The V end was cut by 3 bases, the J end by 4 bases, with 4 bases between. Germline V lookup: CDR1 PRHDT, CDR2 FYEKMQ (reference sequence). The clonotype originates from a person aged 18 to 59 who received the Ad26.COV2.S COVID-19 vaccine or a placebo. This chain uses TRBV13 with TRBJ2-1; D remains unclear. Source: peripheral blood, taken in a trial of Ad26.COV2.S vaccine versus placebo. The CDR3 DNA sequence: TGTGCCAGCAGCTTCCGGTACAATGAGCAGTTCTTC. This encodes CASSFRYNEQFF. Filled out from reference TRBV13 and TRBJ2-1, the complete variable domain reads AAGVIQSPRHLIKEKRETATLKCYPIPRHDTVYWYQQGPGQDPQFLISFYEKMQSDKGSIPDRFSAQQFSDYHSELNMSSLELGDSALYFCASSFRYNEQFFGPGTRLTVL.